This TCR beta chain was sequenced during a study of PD-L1 blockade in urothelial cancer. The overall study: Patients, treated from about 2014 onward, received atezolizumab 1,200 mg intravenously every 3 weeks. Patients had undergone 0 to 3 prior chemotherapy regimens. Blood samples had a median of approximately 150,000 T cells, 75,000 or so unique TCRs, and clonality 0.08 to 0.09.

Using immunoSEQ multiplex PCR, the repertoire was profiled, and TCRdb retains in-frame clones only, with some absent. The table records about 26,000 clones, approximately 86% of them present only once. Each patient presented with locally advanced or metastatic urothelial carcinoma. With 1 base clipped from V and 8 bases from J, the junction kept 7 bases outside the gene matches. The CDR3 covers 14 residues. Germline V gene lookup returns CDR1 MGHRA and CDR2 YSYEKL. The sequencing here drew on PBMCs, taken around atezolizumab (anti-PD-L1) treatment. V usage is TRBV4-1 and J usage is TRBJ1-2; 7 nucleotides match TRBD1. The sequence was collected from a man between 60 and 70 years old with urothelial cancer. The CDR3 loop is CASSQVTTGLGYTF. CDR3 in DNA: TGCGCCAGCAGCCAAGTTACGACAGGGCTCGGCTACACCTTC.